These T cell receptor beta chains were read from a single sample in a study of T cell responses to AZD1222 COVID-19 vaccine. Generated by immunoSEQ multiplex PCR, the TCRdb table keeps only in-frame clones and is missing some. The table shows approximately 180,000 clones, with about 92% occurring only once. Specimen: peripheral blood, collected on day 0 of AZD1222 vaccination. The receptors shown here come from an adult in good health. Each CDR3 is given with its conserved first and last residue. Each record gives: clone size, V gene, J gene, D gene, CDR3 DNA, CDR3 protein. A D gene is named only where the DNA matches it firmly. Clone size appears in some rows only: once, few, many, or a class for an expanded clone.

clone size: once
V gene: TRBV15
J gene: TRBJ1-3
D gene: NA
CDR3 DNA: TGTGCCACCAGCAGAGTGGAGAGAGGAAACACCATATATTTT
CDR3 protein: CATSRVERGNTIYF

clone size: few
V gene: TRBV12-3/TRBV12-4
J gene: TRBJ2-2
D gene: NA
CDR3 DNA: TGTGCCAGCTCAGGGGACACCGGGGAGCTGTTTTTT
CDR3 protein: CASSGDTGELFF

clone size: NA
V gene: TRBV6-5
J gene: TRBJ1-1
D gene: NA
CDR3 DNA: TGTGCCAGCAGCTCCCTTTTTGGCACTGAAGCTTTCTTT
CDR3 protein: CASSSLFGTEAFF

clone size: NA
V gene: TRBV27
J gene: TRBJ2-5
D gene: TRBD2
CDR3 DNA: TGTGCCAGCAGTCCCGGGACTAGCGGGAGGGCATCCCAGTACTTC
CDR3 protein: CASSPGTSGRASQYF

clone size: NA
V gene: TRBV3-1/TRBV3-2
J gene: TRBJ2-1
D gene: NA
CDR3 DNA: TGTGCCAGCAGCCCTGGCGGGCGAAATGAGCAGTTCTTC
CDR3 protein: CASSPGGRNEQFF

clone size: NA
V gene: TRBV19
J gene: TRBJ2-4
D gene: NA
CDR3 DNA: TGTGCCAGTAGAGTGACAGTCCTAGCCAAAAACATTCAGTACTTC
CDR3 protein: CASRVTVLAKNIQYF

clone size: NA
V gene: TRBV6-6
J gene: TRBJ1-3
D gene: TRBD1
CDR3 DNA: TGTGCCAGCAGTCCCAGTTTGACAGGGGACGACACCATATATTTT
CDR3 protein: CASSPSLTGDDTIYF

clone size: NA
V gene: TRBV20-1
J gene: TRBJ1-2
D gene: NA
CDR3 DNA: TGCAGTCCCACCGTCGGCTACACCTTC
CDR3 protein: CSPTVGYTF

clone size: NA
V gene: TRBV30
J gene: TRBJ1-1
D gene: NA
CDR3 DNA: TGTGCCTGGAGTGTACGAGGGGTGACTGAAGCTTTCTTT
CDR3 protein: CAWSVRGVTEAFF

clone size: few
V gene: TRBV28
J gene: TRBJ1-1
D gene: NA
CDR3 DNA: TGTGCCAGCAGTTACCTTACGACCACTGAAGCTTTCTTT
CDR3 protein: CASSYLTTTEAFF

clone size: NA
V gene: TRBV30
J gene: TRBJ1-5
D gene: TRBD1
CDR3 DNA: TGTGCCAGCCAAGGGACAGGGGGGTTTCATCAGCCCCAGCATTTT
CDR3 protein: CASQGTGGFHQPQHF

clone size: NA
V gene: TRBV2
J gene: TRBJ1-3
D gene: NA
CDR3 DNA: TGTGCCAGCGCGGAGTACGGGGTCGGAAACACCATATATTTT
CDR3 protein: CASAEYGVGNTIYF

clone size: NA
V gene: TRBV19
J gene: TRBJ2-7
D gene: NA
CDR3 DNA: TGTGCCAGTAGGAGCGGGACAGGCAACTCCTACGAGCAGTACTTC
CDR3 protein: CASRSGTGNSYEQYF

clone size: NA
V gene: TRBV27
J gene: TRBJ2-7
D gene: TRBD1
CDR3 DNA: TGTGCCAGCAGTGCCGGACAGGGGGCCTCCTACGAGCAGTACTTC
CDR3 protein: CASSAGQGASYEQYF

clone size: NA
V gene: TRBV6-1
J gene: TRBJ1-2
D gene: TRBD1
CDR3 DNA: TGTGCCAGCAGTGAAGCGCTTTGGTTACAGGGGGCAAATTATGGCTACACCTTC
CDR3 protein: CASSEALWLQGANYGYTF

clone size: NA
V gene: TRBV29-1
J gene: TRBJ1-2
D gene: TRBD1
CDR3 DNA: TGCAGCACCCGACAGGGGGCCTCTAACTATGGCTACACCTTC
CDR3 protein: CSTRQGASNYGYTF

clone size: once
V gene: TRBV6-5
J gene: TRBJ1-3
D gene: NA
CDR3 DNA: TGTGCCAGCCGATTGTCGGGGGGCGGAAACACCATATATTTT
CDR3 protein: CASRLSGGGNTIYF

clone size: NA
V gene: TRBV30
J gene: TRBJ2-1
D gene: NA
CDR3 DNA: TGTGCCTGGAGTCCCCTCGTTGAGCAGTTCTTC
CDR3 protein: CAWSPLVEQFF

clone size: NA
V gene: TRBV6-5
J gene: TRBJ2-2
D gene: TRBD1
CDR3 DNA: TGTGCCAGCAGCGGGACAGGGGGTGCCGGGGAGCTGTTTTTT
CDR3 protein: CASSGTGGAGELFF

clone size: NA
V gene: TRBV6-2/TRBV6-3
J gene: TRBJ2-1
D gene: TRBD2
CDR3 DNA: TGTGCCAGCAGTTACTGGATCACTAGCGGGGGTTACAATGAGCAGTTCTTC
CDR3 protein: CASSYWITSGGYNEQFF

clone size: NA
V gene: TRBV18
J gene: TRBJ2-1
D gene: TRBD2
CDR3 DNA: TGTGCCAGCTCACCACTTCCTAGCGGGAGTGGAAGCTCCTACAATGAGCAGTTCTTC
CDR3 protein: CASSPLPSGSGSSYNEQFF

clone size: NA
V gene: TRBV6-5
J gene: TRBJ2-7
D gene: NA
CDR3 DNA: TGTGCCAGCAGCATTGGTTTCGAGCAGTACTTC
CDR3 protein: CASSIGFEQYF

clone size: NA
V gene: TRBV7-8
J gene: TRBJ2-1
D gene: TRBD2
CDR3 DNA: TGTGCCAGCAGCCCCACTAGCGCGATCTCCTACAATGAGCAGTTCTTC
CDR3 protein: CASSPTSAISYNEQFF

clone size: NA
V gene: TRBV14
J gene: TRBJ2-2
D gene: NA
CDR3 DNA: TGTGCCAGCAGTCATAGGGGCGGAACCGGGGAGCTGTTTTTT
CDR3 protein: CASSHRGGTGELFF

clone size: NA
V gene: TRBV2
J gene: TRBJ2-3
D gene: TRBD1
CDR3 DNA: TGTGCCAGCAGCCCTGACAGGGCGTCCTACACAGATACGCAGTATTTT
CDR3 protein: CASSPDRASYTDTQYF

clone size: NA
V gene: TRBV7-8
J gene: TRBJ1-1
D gene: NA
CDR3 DNA: TGTGCCAGCAGCTCCTTAGTAGGTGGGCAGGGAGAAGCTTTCTTT
CDR3 protein: CASSSLVGGQGEAFF

clone size: NA
V gene: TRBV20-1
J gene: TRBJ1-6
D gene: TRBD1
CDR3 DNA: TGCAGTGCTTCGACAGGGATTACCCTCCACTTT
CDR3 protein: CSASTGITLHF